These 13 T cell receptor beta chains share one sample of origin, sequenced in a study of blood T cell repertoires in COVID-19 (dated by TCRdb to 2020 to 2022). The library was generated by the immunoSEQ multiplex PCR assay. The table comes from immuneACCESS by way of TCRdb, which keeps in-frame sequences with V and J called. Part of the clones is missing from these tables; in studies checked, under half for an unresolved V gene and the rest for unknown reasons. The sample table records under 200,000 clones; 65% to 90% of these occur just once. Of the sample, 1.5% falls within the top ten clones. Source material: peripheral blood. These receptors were collected from a human donor in a cohort sampled during active COVID-19.

This clone came up a few times. The rearrangement joins TRBV15 to TRBJ1-1; no definite D call. V lost 6 bases and J lost 6, with 14 bases in between. CDR3 length: 13 residues. Per the germline V gene, CDR1 is LNHNV and CDR2 is YYDKDF (reference sequence). The CDR3 coding sequence is TGTGCCACCAGGAACAAAGACATCGCTGAAGCTTTCTTT. This sequence encodes CATRNKDIAEAFF.

The V and J genes are TRBV3-1 (or the pseudogene TRBV3-2) and TRBJ1-3; D might be TRBD1 (5 bases). The germline V gene encodes CDR1 LGHDT and CDR2 YNNKEL (reference sequence). The germline V and J ends were trimmed by 1 base and 11 bases, with 12 bases remaining between them. The CDR3 length is 13 residues. The CDR3 nucleotides are TGTGCCAGCAGCCAAGCCCAGGGAGGTTCCATATATTTT. Protein product: CASSQAQGGSIYF.

This chain uses TRBV12-5 with TRBJ2-7; 10 bases are shared with TRBD2. The germline V gene encodes CDR1 LGHNT and CDR2 FRNRAP. The CDR3 sequence is 20 residues long. Trimming at V came to 4 bases and at J to 0 bases, leaving 18 bases not matched to a gene. This CDR3 is CASGSFRSSGGPRSSYEQYF. In nucleotides, the CDR3 is TGTGCTAGTGGTTCTTTCCGGAGTAGCGGGGGGCCGAGGAGCTCCTACGAGCAGTACTTC.

This clone turned up a few times. This chain links TRBV14 with TRBJ2-7, with 8 nucleotides matching TRBD2. There are 19 residues in the CDR3. Germline CDR1 and CDR2: SGHDN and FVKESK. J was trimmed by 9 bases and V by 0 bases; bases with no gene match: 22. For the CDR3, the DNA is TGTGCCAGCAGCCAAGATCCAAGCAAATCGGGACTAGAGGGATATAGGCAGTACTTC. This gives the protein CASSQDPSKSGLEGYRQYF.

This chain joins TRBV5-3 and TRBJ2-3; tentatively, D is TRBD2 (5 bases). TRBV5-3 is an ORF, and what it does is uncertain. This CDR3 contains 14 residues. Trimming stripped 3 bases from V and 2 bases from J, with 10 bases between. The CDR3 bases are TGTGCCAGAAGCTCGAGGCGGGTCACAGATACGCAGTATTTT. It encodes CARSSRRVTDTQYF.

The V call is TRBV9, the J call TRBJ2-2; D ambiguous. The CDR3 sequence is 11 residues long. Germline CDR1 reads SGDLS; CDR2 reads YYNGEE. The V gene lost 2 bases and the J gene lost 7 bases, with 3 bases spanning the gap. DNA for the CDR3: TGTGCCAGCAGCGTCGGCGGGGAGCTGTTTTTT. It encodes CASSVGGELFF.

This clone has just a few counts. This rearrangement joins TRBV28 to TRBJ1-4, with a tentative D call TRBD1 (5 bases). The length of the CDR3 is 12 residues. Trimming left V 8 bases short and J 10 bases short, with 14 bases between. The V gene's germline CDR1 is MDHEN and CDR2 SYDVKM. CDR3 coding DNA: TGTGCCAGCCGAAGGGCGGGGGGAAAACTGTTTTTT. Protein product: CASRRAGGKLFF.

This clone has more than one count but fewer than ten. The V and J genes are TRBV6-4 and TRBJ2-1; D remains unclear. Germline assignment: CDR1 MRHNA and CDR2 SNTAGT. The length of the CDR3 is 13 residues. V lost 0 bases to trimming and J lost 6 bases, with 6 bases between them. CDR3 region: CASSDSPFNEQFF. The CDR3 bases are TGTGCCAGCAGTGACTCCCCTTTCAATGAGCAGTTCTTC.

CDR3 sequence reads: CSARTGGSYEQYF. In DNA, the CDR3 is TGCAGCGCCCGGACAGGTGGTTCCTACGAGCAGTACTTC. The rearrangement joins TRBV29-1 to TRBJ2-7; 7 positions match TRBD1. This CDR3 contains 13 residues. The V gene end was trimmed by 7 bases and the J gene end by 1 base; junction bases not matched to a gene: 7. Germline values: CDR1 SQVTM, CDR2 ANQGSEA.

The chain has TRBV9 and TRBJ2-5; TRBD1 is a possible D gene (5 bases). Germline CDR1 reads SGDLS; CDR2 reads YYNGEE. Between the trimmed V and J ends, which lost 0 bases and 3 bases, there was a span of 9 bases. This CDR3 is 14 amino acids long. The DNA of the CDR3 is TGTGCCAGCAGCGTAGGGCAGGGTAAAGAGACCCAGTACTTC. Its protein product is CASSVGQGKETQYF.

This clone has just one count. The genes are TRBV5-6 and TRBJ1-1; 7 positions agree with TRBD1. There are 15 residues in the CDR3. From germline, CDR1 is SGHDT and CDR2 YYEEEE. The junction had 5 bases not matched to a gene; V was cut back by 1 base and J by 2 bases. CDR3 region: CASSLWSGGNTEAFF. The DNA of the CDR3 is TGTGCCAGCAGCTTGTGGTCAGGGGGTAACACTGAAGCTTTCTTT.

In this sample, this clone turned up once. This chain uses TRBV19 with TRBJ2-7, with D hard to call. This CDR3 is built from 11 residues. Per germline, CDR1 LNHDA and CDR2 SQIVND (reference sequence). Trimming pared 6 bases from V and 2 bases from J, leaving 5 bases between. CDR3 protein: CASSLTYEQYF. For the CDR3, the DNA is TGTGCCAGTAGCTTAACCTACGAGCAGTACTTC.

The chain combines TRBV14 with TRBJ1-2; 7 nucleotides match TRBD1. The CDR3 contains 15 residues. Trimming at V came to 4 bases and at J to 3 bases, leaving 8 bases not matched to a gene. CDR1 and CDR2 from the germline V gene are SGHDN and FVKESK. The CDR3 DNA reads TGTGCCAGCAGCCGACGGACAGGAGGTGACTATGGCTACACCTTC. Translation gives CASSRRTGGDYGYTF.